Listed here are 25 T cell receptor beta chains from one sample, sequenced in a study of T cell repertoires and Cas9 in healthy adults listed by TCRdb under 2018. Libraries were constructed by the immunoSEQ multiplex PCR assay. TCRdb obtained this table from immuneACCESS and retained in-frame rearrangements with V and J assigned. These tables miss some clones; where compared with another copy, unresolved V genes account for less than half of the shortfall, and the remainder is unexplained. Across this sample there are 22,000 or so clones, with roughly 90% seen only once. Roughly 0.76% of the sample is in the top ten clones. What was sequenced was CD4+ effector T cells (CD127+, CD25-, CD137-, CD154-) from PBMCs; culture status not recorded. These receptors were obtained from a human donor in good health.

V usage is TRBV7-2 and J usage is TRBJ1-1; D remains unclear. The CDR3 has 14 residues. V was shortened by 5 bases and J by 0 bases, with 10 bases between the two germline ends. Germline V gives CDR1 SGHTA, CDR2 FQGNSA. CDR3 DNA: TGTGCCAGCAGCCTGGGGTTGTTGAACACTGAAGCTTTCTTT. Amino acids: CASSLGLLNTEAFF. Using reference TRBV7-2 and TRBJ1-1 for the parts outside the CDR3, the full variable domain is GAGVSQSPSNKVTEKGKDVELRCDPISGHTALYWYRQSLGQGLEFLIYFQGNSAPDKSGLPSDRFSAERTGGSVSTLTIQRTQQEDSAVYLCASSLGLLNTEAFFGQGTRLTVV.

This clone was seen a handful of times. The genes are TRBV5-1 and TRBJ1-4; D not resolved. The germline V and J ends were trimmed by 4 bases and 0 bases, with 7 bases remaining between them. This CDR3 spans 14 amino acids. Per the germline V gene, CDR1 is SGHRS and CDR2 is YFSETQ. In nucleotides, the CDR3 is TGCGCCAGCAGCCTTGTTGCAACTAATGAAAAACTGTTTTTT. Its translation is CASSLVATNEKLFF.

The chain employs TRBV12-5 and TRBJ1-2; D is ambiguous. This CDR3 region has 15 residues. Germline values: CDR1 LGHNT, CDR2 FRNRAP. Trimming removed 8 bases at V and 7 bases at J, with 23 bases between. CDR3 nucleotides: TGTGCTAGTTCAGGCTTCAACTCCGGGTCCGGTGGCTACACCTTC. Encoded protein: CASSGFNSGSGGYTF.

The CDR3 sequence is CASSFSIIETQYF. The CDR3 DNA is TGTGCCAGCAGTTTCTCCATCATAGAGACCCAGTACTTC. The chain links TRBV27 to TRBJ2-5; D gene ambiguous. The V and J ends lost 3 bases and 4 bases respectively, with 9 bases between them. CDR3 size: 13 residues. Germline V gene lookup returns CDR1 MNHEY and CDR2 SMNVEV (reference sequence).

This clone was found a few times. CDR3 amino acids: CASSPSSGYGYTF. The CDR3 bases are TGTGCCAGCAGCCCGAGTTCGGGCTATGGCTACACCTTC. This chain joins TRBV11-2 and TRBJ1-2; D uncertain. The CDR3 has 13 residues. The V gene's germline CDR1 is SGHAT and CDR2 FQNNGV. The V gene lost 5 bases and the J gene lost 4 bases, with 11 bases spanning the gap.

The CDR3 protein is CASSEARGGRIPPLHF. As DNA, the CDR3 is TGTGCCAGCAGTGAGGCGCGAGGGGGTCGAATACCACCCCTCCACTTT. The rearrangement links TRBV25-1 to TRBJ1-6; TRBD1 might be the D (6 bases). Per the germline V gene, CDR1 is MGHDK and CDR2 is SYGVNS. The CDR3 contains 16 residues. Trimming stripped 3 bases from V and 11 bases from J, with 20 bases between.

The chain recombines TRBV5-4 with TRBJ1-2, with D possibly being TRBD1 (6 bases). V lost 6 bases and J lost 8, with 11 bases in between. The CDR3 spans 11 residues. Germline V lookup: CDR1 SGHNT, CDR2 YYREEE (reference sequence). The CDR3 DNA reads TGTGCCAGCACCGGGACATTAGGCTACACCTTC. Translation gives CASTGTLGYTF.

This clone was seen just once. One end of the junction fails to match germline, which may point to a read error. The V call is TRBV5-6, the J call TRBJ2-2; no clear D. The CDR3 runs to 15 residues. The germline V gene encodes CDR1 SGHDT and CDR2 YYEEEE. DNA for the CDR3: TGTGTCAGCAGTAGGATCACCCAACGGACCGGGGAGCTGTTTTTT. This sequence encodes CVSSRITQRTGELFF.

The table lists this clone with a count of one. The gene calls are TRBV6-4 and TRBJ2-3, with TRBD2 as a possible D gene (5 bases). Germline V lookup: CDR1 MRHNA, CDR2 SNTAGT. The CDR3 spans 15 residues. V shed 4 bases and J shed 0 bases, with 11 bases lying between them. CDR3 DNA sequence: TGTGCCAGCAGTGGTAACGGACTTAGCACAGATACGCAGTATTTT. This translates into CASSGNGLSTDTQYF.

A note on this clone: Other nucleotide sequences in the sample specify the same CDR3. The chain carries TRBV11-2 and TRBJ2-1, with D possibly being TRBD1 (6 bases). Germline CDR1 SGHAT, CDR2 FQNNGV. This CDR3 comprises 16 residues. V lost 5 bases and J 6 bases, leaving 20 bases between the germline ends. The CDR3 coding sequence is TGTGCCAGCAGCCAGGGGATGCAGGGTCTGGCCAATGAGCAGTTCTTC. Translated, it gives CASSQGMQGLANEQFF.

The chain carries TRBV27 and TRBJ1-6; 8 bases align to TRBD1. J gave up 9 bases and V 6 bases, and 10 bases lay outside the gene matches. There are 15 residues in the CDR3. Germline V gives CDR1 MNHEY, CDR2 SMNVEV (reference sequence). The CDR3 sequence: CASRDRVPRSSPLHF. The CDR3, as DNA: TGTGCCAGCAGGGACAGGGTCCCCCGGAGTTCACCCCTCCACTTT.

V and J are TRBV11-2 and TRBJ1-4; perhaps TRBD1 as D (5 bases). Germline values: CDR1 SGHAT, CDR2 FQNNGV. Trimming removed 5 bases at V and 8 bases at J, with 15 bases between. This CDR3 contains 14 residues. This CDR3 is CASSPSRVGEKLFF. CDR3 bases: TGTGCCAGCAGCCCTAGCAGGGTCGGAGAAAAACTGTTTTTT.

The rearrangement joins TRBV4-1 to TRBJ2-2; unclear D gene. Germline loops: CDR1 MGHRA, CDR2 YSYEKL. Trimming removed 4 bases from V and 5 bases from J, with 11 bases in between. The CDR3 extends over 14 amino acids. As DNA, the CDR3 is TGCGCCAGCAGCCCTTTTTTAAGGACCGGGGAGCTGTTTTTT. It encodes CASSPFLRTGELFF.

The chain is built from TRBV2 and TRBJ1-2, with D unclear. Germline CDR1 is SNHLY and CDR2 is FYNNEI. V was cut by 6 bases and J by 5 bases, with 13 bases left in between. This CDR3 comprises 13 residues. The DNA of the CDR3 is TGTGCCAGCAGCCCATCTGGGCCTTATGGCTACACCTTC. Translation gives CASSPSGPYGYTF.

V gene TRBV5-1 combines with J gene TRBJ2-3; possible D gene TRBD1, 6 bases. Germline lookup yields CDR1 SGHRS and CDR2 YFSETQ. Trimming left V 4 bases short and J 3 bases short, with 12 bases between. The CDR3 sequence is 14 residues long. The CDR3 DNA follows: TGCGCCAGCAGCCTCGGACAGATGACAGATACGCAGTATTTT. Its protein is CASSLGQMTDTQYF.

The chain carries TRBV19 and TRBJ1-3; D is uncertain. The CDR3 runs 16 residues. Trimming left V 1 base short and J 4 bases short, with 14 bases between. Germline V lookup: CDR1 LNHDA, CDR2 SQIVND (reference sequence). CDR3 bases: TGTGCCAGTAGTATAGCTTGGGAGGCGCAGGGAAACACCATATATTTT. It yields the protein CASSIAWEAQGNTIYF.

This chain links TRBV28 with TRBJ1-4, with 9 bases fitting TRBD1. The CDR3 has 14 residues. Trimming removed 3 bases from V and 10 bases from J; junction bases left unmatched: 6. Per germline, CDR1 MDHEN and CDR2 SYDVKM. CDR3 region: CASSLGDRVRKLFF. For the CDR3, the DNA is TGTGCCAGCAGTTTGGGGGACAGGGTACGAAAACTGTTTTTT.

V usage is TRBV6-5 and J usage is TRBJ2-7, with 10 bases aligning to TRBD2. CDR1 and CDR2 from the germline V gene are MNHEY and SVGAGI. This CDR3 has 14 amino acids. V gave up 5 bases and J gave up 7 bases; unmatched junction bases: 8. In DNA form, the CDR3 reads TGTGCCAGCAGTGACCTAGCGGGAGCTCAGGAGCAGTACGTC. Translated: CASSDLAGAQEQYV.

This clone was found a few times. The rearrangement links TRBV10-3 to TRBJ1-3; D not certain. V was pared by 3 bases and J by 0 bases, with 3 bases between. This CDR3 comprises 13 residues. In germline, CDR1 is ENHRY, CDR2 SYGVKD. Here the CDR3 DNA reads TGTGCCATCAGTGACAGCTCTGGAAACACCATATATTTT. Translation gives CAISDSSGNTIYF.

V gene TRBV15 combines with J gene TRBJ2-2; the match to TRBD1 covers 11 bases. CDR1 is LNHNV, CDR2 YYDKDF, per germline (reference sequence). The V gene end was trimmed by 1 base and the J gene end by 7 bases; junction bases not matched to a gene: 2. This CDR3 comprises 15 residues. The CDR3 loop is CATSRGTGGGGELFF. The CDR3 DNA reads TGTGCCACCAGCAGAGGGACAGGGGGCGGCGGGGAGCTGTTTTTT.

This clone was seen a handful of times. In DNA, the CDR3 is TGTGCCAGCAGGGAGCGGGGCAGATATGGCTACACCTTC. Translating it yields CASRERGRYGYTF. The chain carries TRBV2 and TRBJ1-2; possible D gene TRBD1, 5 bases. Germline lookup yields CDR1 SNHLY and CDR2 FYNNEI. There are 13 residues in the CDR3. V lost 6 bases and J lost 5, with 13 bases in between.

This chain's CDR3 is CASSFVGRGQNGYTF. The CDR3 DNA follows: TGTGCCAGCAGCTTCGTGGGGAGGGGGCAGAATGGCTACACCTTC. This chain uses TRBV5-6 with TRBJ1-2; 7 nucleotides line up with TRBD1. Germline V gene sequence: CDR1 SGHDT, CDR2 YYEEEE. The CDR3 is 15 amino acids. V was pared by 2 bases and J by 6 bases, with 10 bases of the junction left unmatched. The full variable domain, its missing parts supplied by reference TRBV5-6 and TRBJ1-2, is DAGVTQSPTHLIKTRGQQVTLRCSPKSGHDTVSWYQQALGQGPQFIFQYYEEEERQRGNFPDRFSGHQFPNYSSELNVNALLLGDSALYLCASSFVGRGQNGYTFGSGTRLTVV.

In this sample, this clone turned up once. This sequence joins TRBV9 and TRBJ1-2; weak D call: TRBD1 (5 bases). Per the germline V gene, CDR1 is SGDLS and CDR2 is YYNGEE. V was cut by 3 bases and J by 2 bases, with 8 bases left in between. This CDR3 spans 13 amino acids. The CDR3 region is CASSAQENYGYTF. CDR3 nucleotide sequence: TGTGCCAGCAGCGCACAGGAGAACTATGGCTACACCTTC.

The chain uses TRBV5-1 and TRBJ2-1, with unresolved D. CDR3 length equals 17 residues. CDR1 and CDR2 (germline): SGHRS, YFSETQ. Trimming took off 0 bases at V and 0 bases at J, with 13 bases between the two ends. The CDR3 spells CASSLGAGRSSYNEQFF. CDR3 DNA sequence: TGCGCCAGCAGCTTGGGGGCAGGCCGGAGCTCCTACAATGAGCAGTTCTTC.

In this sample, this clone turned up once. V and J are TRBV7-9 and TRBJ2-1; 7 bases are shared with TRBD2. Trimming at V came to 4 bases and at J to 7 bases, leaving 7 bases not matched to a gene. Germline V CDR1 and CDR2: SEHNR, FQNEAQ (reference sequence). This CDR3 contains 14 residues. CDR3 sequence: CASSYTGGWNEQFF. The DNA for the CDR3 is TGTGCCAGCAGCTATACGGGAGGATGGAATGAGCAGTTCTTC. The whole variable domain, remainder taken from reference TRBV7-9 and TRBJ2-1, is DTGVSQNPRHKITKRGQNVTFRCDPISEHNRLYWYRQTLGQGPEFLTYFQNEAQLEKSRLLSDRFSAERPKGSFSTLEIQRTEQGDSAMYLCASSYTGGWNEQFFGPGTRLTVL.